Presented here are 22 T cell receptor beta chains from one specimen sequenced in a study of T-cell reconstitution after alpha-beta-depleted transplantation in children. Researchers prepared the TCRbeta library using unique molecular identifiers, the study reports. TCRdb reprocessed the PCR reads via MiXCR and lists one record per CDR3 protein. The table includes about 340,000 distinct CDR3 sequences, under 20% detected once. The starting material was PBMCs, mostly from graft donor cells, obtained 360 days after TCRalphabeta/CD19-depleted stem cell transplant. The receptor source for this set is a male patient aged 2 to 9 who had a stem cell transplant for acute lymphoblastic leukemia, so the T cells may come from the graft donor.

This clonotype was seen only a few times. This chain joins TRBV20-1 and TRBJ2-5; perhaps TRBD2 as D (5 bases). V was cut by 5 bases and J by 1 base, with 17 bases left in between. This CDR3 contains 15 residues. CDR1 DFQATT and CDR2 SNEGSKA come from the germline V gene (reference sequence). DNA of the CDR3: TGCAGTGCTCTAAATCTAGCATCCCCCCAAGAGACCCAGTACTTC. Its translation: CSALNLASPQETQYF.

The V and J genes are TRBV20-1 and TRBJ2-3; D is undetermined. Germline V gene lookup returns CDR1 DFQATT and CDR2 SNEGSKA (reference sequence). This CDR3 has 12 residues. The V end was cut by 0 bases, the J end by 2 bases, with 3 bases between. CDR3 region: CSARELTDTQYF. The CDR3 nucleotides are TGCAGTGCTAGAGAGCTCACAGATACGCAGTATTTT.

The chain joins TRBV20-1 to TRBJ2-7; TRBD2 is a possible D gene (6 bases). Looked up from germline, CDR1 is DFQATT and CDR2 is SNEGSKA (reference sequence). The length of the CDR3 is 12 residues. V was trimmed by 7 bases and J by 1 base, leaving 11 bases between them. Here the CDR3 reads CSGTTSSYEQYF. The CDR3 coding sequence is TGCAGTGGGACGACTAGTTCCTACGAGCAGTACTTC.

DNA of the CDR3: TGTGCCAGCAGCCCCGCGGACCGGGGGAACACTGAAGCTTTCTTT. It encodes CASSPADRGNTEAFF. The chain links TRBV9 to TRBJ1-1; the D is unclear. CDR1 and CDR2 from the germline V gene are SGDLS and YYNGEE. The CDR3 spans 15 residues. The V end lost 4 bases, the J end lost 1 base, and 14 bases lay between the germline ends. Combining the CDR3 with reference TRBV9 and TRBJ1-1 gives the whole variable domain DSGVTQTPKHLITATGQRVTLRCSPRSGDLSVYWYQQSLDQGLQFLIQYYNGEERAKGNILERFSAQQFPDLHSELNLSSLELGDSALYFCASSPADRGNTEAFFGQGTRLTVV.

Only a few counts were recorded for this clonotype. V and J are TRBV29-1 and TRBJ1-2; 8 bases are shared with TRBD1. Germline V gene sequence: CDR1 SQVTM, CDR2 ANQGSEA. This CDR3 comprises 15 residues. J lost 0 bases, V lost 5 bases, and 8 bases had no gene match. In nucleotides, the CDR3 is TGCAGCGTTCCCCTTGACAGGGGACCTAACTATGGCTACACCTTC. Translating it yields CSVPLDRGPNYGYTF.

This clonotype was found many times. The gene calls are TRBV6-2 or TRBV6-3 and TRBJ2-1; D is unclear. Looked up from germline, CDR1 is MNHEY and CDR2 is SVGEGT. V lost 0 bases and J 5 bases, leaving 5 bases between the germline ends. This CDR3 is built from 13 residues. For the CDR3, the DNA is TGTGCCAGCAGTTACTCCTCTAACAATGAGCAGTTCTTC. Translating it yields CASSYSSNNEQFF.

This clonotype was observed a handful of times. V is TRBV10-3 and J is TRBJ2-1; D not resolved. Trimming took 3 bases from V and 7 from J, leaving 10 bases between them. The CDR3 is made up of 13 amino acids. Germline V lookup: CDR1 ENHRY, CDR2 SYGVKD. CDR3 DNA sequence: TGTGCCATCAGTGATTTGATAGGGAATGAGCAGTTCTTC. It specifies CAISDLIGNEQFF.

This clonotype was observed at least ten times. The V call is TRBV4-2, the J call TRBJ1-3; possibly TRBD1 for D (5 bases). In germline, CDR1 is LGHNA, CDR2 YNFKEQ. The CDR3 is 15 residues long. Trimming took off 2 bases at V and 8 bases at J, with 16 bases between the two ends. The DNA of the CDR3 is TGTGCCAGCAGCCAAAGCCAGAGGACGACAGACACCATATATTTT. Translation: CASSQSQRTTDTIYF.

The table lists this clonotype with a few counts. The chain combines TRBV2 with TRBJ1-5; D is undetermined. The germline V gene encodes CDR1 SNHLY and CDR2 FYNNEI. V was cut by 1 base and J by 4 bases, with 8 bases left in between. CDR3 length: 14 residues. Written as DNA, the CDR3 is TGTGCCAGCAGTGAAGGGTACCCAAATCAGCCCCAGCATTTT. It translates to CASSEGYPNQPQHF.

CDR3 loop: CASSQTGTGYREQFF. The DNA of the CDR3 is TGCGCCAGCAGCCAAACCGGGACAGGGTATCGGGAGCAGTTCTTC. The chain uses TRBV4-3 and TRBJ2-1, with 9 positions matching TRBD1. Germline CDR1 reads LGHNA; CDR2 reads YSLEER. The CDR3 covers 15 residues. J gave up 10 bases and V 2 bases, and 9 bases lay outside the gene matches.

This sequence joins TRBV7-2 and TRBJ1-2; D may be TRBD1 (5 bases). In germline, CDR1 is SGHTA, CDR2 FQGNSA. The CDR3 has 14 residues. Trimming removed 7 bases at V and 2 bases at J, with 14 bases between. The CDR3 sequence is CASTPGLFNYGYTF. For the CDR3, the DNA is TGTGCCAGCACCCCGGGACTTTTCAACTATGGCTACACCTTC. Based on the CDR3 plus reference TRBV7-2 and TRBJ1-2, the full variable domain is GAGVSQSPSNKVTEKGKDVELRCDPISGHTALYWYRQSLGQGLEFLIYFQGNSAPDKSGLPSDRFSAERTGGSVSTLTIQRTQQEDSAVYLCASTPGLFNYGYTFGSGTRLTVV.

This clonotype was observed many times. The chain joins TRBV7-9 to TRBJ2-1; 10 positions agree with TRBD2. Germline V lookup: CDR1 SEHNR, CDR2 FQNEAQ (reference sequence). Unmatched junction bases numbered 5, after V lost 0 bases and J lost 6 bases. This CDR3 contains 16 residues. The CDR3 sequence is CASSLAMSSGGNEQFF. The DNA of the CDR3 is TGTGCCAGCAGCTTAGCGATGTCTAGCGGGGGCAATGAGCAGTTCTTC.

This clonotype came up many times. The chain uses TRBV5-1 and TRBJ2-7, with D maybe TRBD2 (5 bases). Germline V gene lookup returns CDR1 SGHRS and CDR2 YFSETQ. The CDR3 is made up of 13 amino acids. V lost 3 bases to trimming and J lost 4 bases, with 11 bases between them. CDR3 residues: CASSWEFSYEQYF. The DNA for the CDR3 is TGCGCCAGCAGCTGGGAGTTCTCGTACGAGCAGTACTTC.

This clonotype was seen a handful of times. The chain uses TRBV4-1 and TRBJ1-1; maybe TRBD1 (6 bases). This CDR3 spans 13 amino acids. CDR1 is MGHRA, CDR2 YSYEKL, per germline. Trimming left V 8 bases short and J 6 bases short, with 16 bases between. CDR3 residues: CASGTGRTAEAFF. The CDR3 DNA sequence: TGCGCCAGCGGCACAGGGAGAACGGCTGAAGCTTTCTTT.

The chain carries TRBV6-1 and TRBJ2-7; D possibly uses TRBD1 or TRBD2 (7 bases each). The germline V gene encodes CDR1 MNHNS and CDR2 SASEGT. This CDR3 comprises 13 residues. Trimming cost V 10 bases and J 2 bases, with 15 bases left between them. The CDR3 loop is CATQGGWAYEQYF. CDR3 DNA sequence: TGTGCCACGCAGGGGGGGTGGGCCTACGAGCAGTACTTC.

This chain links TRBV3-1 with TRBJ2-3; 9 nucleotides line up with TRBD1. Trimming at V came to 3 bases and at J to 3 bases, leaving 7 bases not matched to a gene. CDR3 length: 16 residues. CDR1 and CDR2 (germline): LGHDT, YNNKEL (reference sequence). As DNA, the CDR3 is TGTGCCAGCAGCCACCGACCGGGACAGGGAACAGATACGCAGTATTTT. The encoded protein is CASSHRPGQGTDTQYF.

V and J are TRBV3-1 and TRBJ2-7; D unclear. The length of the CDR3 is 12 residues. Trimming shortened V by 0 bases and J by 7 bases, and 7 bases separated the two germline ends. Germline V CDR1 and CDR2: LGHDT, YNNKEL (reference sequence). The DNA for the CDR3 is TGTGCCAGCAGCCAAGATATAGGGGAGCAGTACTTC. As protein: CASSQDIGEQYF.

The chain combines TRBV12-3 or TRBV12-4 with TRBJ1-5; a possible D gene is TRBD1 (6 bases). The CDR3 has 14 amino acids. V dropped 6 bases and J dropped 1 base, with 10 bases sitting between them. DNA for the CDR3: TGTGCCAGCAGACGGACAGCGAGCAATCAGCCCCAGCATTTT. Protein product: CASRRTASNQPQHF.

This clonotype was observed many times. This sequence joins TRBV12-3 or TRBV12-4 and TRBJ1-5; D is uncertain. The CDR3 is made up of 13 amino acids. V lost 6 bases, J lost 3 bases, and 9 bases lay in between. The CDR3 nucleotides read TGTGCCAGCAGGATTCAGGCCAATCAGCCCCAGCATTTT. Translated: CASRIQANQPQHF.

This clonotype has a handful of counts. The rearrangement joins TRBV28 to TRBJ1-4, with TRBD1 matching 9 bases. The V and J ends lost 3 bases and 7 bases, in that order; junction bases with no gene match: 6. The CDR3 spans 15 residues. The germline V gene has CDR1 MDHEN and CDR2 SYDVKM. CDR3 region: CASSFRTGESEKLFF. Written as DNA, the CDR3 is TGTGCCAGCAGTTTTAGGACAGGGGAATCTGAAAAACTGTTTTTT.

This clonotype was seen a handful of times. The chain couples TRBV3-1 to TRBJ1-5, with D tentatively TRBD1 (6 bases). With 0 bases removed from V and 7 bases from J, the gap between germline ends came to 13 bases. Germline CDR1 LGHDT, CDR2 YNNKEL (reference sequence). The CDR3 runs to 15 residues. The CDR3 bases are TGTGCCAGCAGCCAAGATCACAGGGCGTCACAGCCCCAGCATTTT. As protein: CASSQDHRASQPQHF.

A few counts support this clonotype. The chain combines TRBV12-3 or TRBV12-4 with TRBJ2-1; tentatively, D is TRBD1 (5 bases). V was cut by 6 bases and J by 2 bases, with 14 bases left in between. The CDR3 consists of 15 residues. CDR3 nucleotide sequence: TGTGCCAGCAGGGGTCAGGGCACCCCCTACAATGAGCAGTTCTTC. The encoded protein is CASRGQGTPYNEQFF.